This paragraph reports one T cell receptor beta chain. This entry belongs to a study of blood T cell repertoires in COVID-19. The wider study: COVID-19 samples, acute and convalescent, were from the United States, Italy and Spain.

Trimming removed 2 bases at V and 0 bases at J, with 5 bases between. The germline V gene encodes CDR1 SGHRS and CDR2 YFSETQ. The CDR3 extends over 14 amino acids. Produced via immunoSEQ multiplex PCR; TCRdb's table is partial and in-frame only. The table includes around 700,000 clones, 70% to 90% detected once. The source is a young woman with acute or convalescent COVID-19. The chain employs TRBV5-1 and TRBJ1-4; D gene unclear. Sequenced sample: peripheral blood. The CDR3 bases are TGCGCCAGCAGCTTACAAGCAACTAATGAAAAACTGTTTTTT. Amino acids: CASSLQATNEKLFF.